Shown below are 21 T cell receptor beta chains from a single sample sequenced in a study of response to subunit inactivated influenza vaccine. TCRdb fed the RT-PCR reads into MiXCR, producing one record per CDR3 protein. The sample lists 200,000 to 300,000 distinct CDR3 sequences, 9% to 15% seen once, with about 7.8% in the top ten. The specimen was non-naive T cells sorted from PBMCs, collected less than 15 days before vaccination. The receptors stem from a man between 45 and 60 years old who received an inactivated influenza vaccine.

The sample holds many counts of this clonotype. Here the CDR3 DNA reads TGCAGCGTTTCCCCCGGACTAGCGGGAGTATACGAGCAGTACTTC. This codes for CSVSPGLAGVYEQYF. The rearrangement links TRBV29-1 to TRBJ2-7; 13 bases agree with TRBD2. The CDR3 is 15 amino acids. Germline CDR1 and CDR2: SQVTM and ANQGSEA. Trimming at V came to 5 bases and at J to 4 bases, leaving 8 bases not matched to a gene.

This clonotype was observed once. The chain combines TRBV10-3 with TRBJ1-1; D unresolved. CDR1 ENHRY and CDR2 SYGVKD come from the germline V gene. The V gene lost 6 bases and the J gene lost 4 bases, with 12 bases spanning the gap. There are 13 residues in the CDR3. The CDR3 loop reads CAIRTAVGTEAFF. CDR3 DNA: TGTGCCATCAGGACGGCTGTTGGCACTGAAGCTTTCTTT.

This clonotype was counted only a few times. In DNA form, the CDR3 reads TGTGCCACCAGCAGAGATCCGGCGAATGAAAAACTGTTTTTT. This encodes CATSRDPANEKLFF. The chain carries TRBV15 and TRBJ1-4, with unresolved D. This CDR3 is built from 14 residues. Germline V gives CDR1 LNHNV, CDR2 YYDKDF (reference sequence). V shed 0 bases and J shed 5 bases, with 7 bases lying between them.

The chain is built from TRBV7-9 and TRBJ2-5; TRBD1 matches 9 bases. This CDR3 spans 15 amino acids. Germline loops: CDR1 SEHNR, CDR2 FQNEAQ (reference sequence). Trimming cost V 5 bases and J 4 bases; bases outside gene matches: 8. The CDR3, as DNA: TGTGCCAGCAGCACCAGGACAGGGGCAGGAGAGACCCAGTACTTC. Amino acid sequence: CASSTRTGAGETQYF.

V gene TRBV6-2 or TRBV6-3 combines with J gene TRBJ1-1; D not resolved. This CDR3 is 16 amino acids long. Deletions cut 1 base from V and 0 bases from J, with 12 bases between. Germline V gene lookup returns CDR1 MNHEY and CDR2 SVGEGT. The CDR3 DNA is TGTGCCAGCAGTTACTTCGTCCTGGGATTGAACACTGAAGCTTTCTTT. Protein sequence: CASSYFVLGLNTEAFF.

The chain employs TRBV5-1 and TRBJ2-7, with 8 bases aligning to TRBD2. Germline CDR1 is SGHRS and CDR2 is YFSETQ. The V and J ends lost 4 bases and 4 bases, in that order; junction bases with no gene match: 13. The CDR3 is 16 amino acids. CDR3 amino acids: CASSPGLGSGVYEQYF. The CDR3 DNA reads TGCGCCAGCAGCCCCGGGTTGGGTAGCGGGGTGTACGAGCAGTACTTC.

The gene calls are TRBV18 and TRBJ2-5, with D possibly matching TRBD2 (6 bases). The CDR3 is 15 amino acids. Germline CDR1 KGHSH, CDR2 LQKENI. Trimming removed 3 bases at V and 1 base at J, with 12 bases between. The CDR3: CASSPRGIGQETQYF. The CDR3 nucleotides read TGTGCCAGCTCACCTCGGGGGATCGGCCAAGAGACCCAGTACTTC.

This chain links TRBV4-2 with TRBJ2-1, with D hard to call. The CDR3 sequence is 15 residues long. V was pared by 1 base and J by 10 bases, with 17 bases between. The germline gives CDR1 LGHNA, CDR2 YNFKEQ. CDR3 residues: CASSQGRRYSGEQFF. The DNA for the CDR3 is TGTGCCAGCAGCCAAGGTCGGAGATACTCAGGAGAGCAGTTCTTC.

This clonotype was counted between two and nine times. The genes are TRBV15 and TRBJ2-3, with D hard to call. The V end was cut by 0 bases, the J end by 8 bases, with 6 bases between. The germline gives CDR1 LNHNV, CDR2 YYDKDF (reference sequence). The CDR3 has 12 residues. The CDR3 sequence is CATSRDRVTQYF. The DNA for the CDR3 is TGTGCCACCAGCAGAGATAGGGTTACGCAGTATTTT.

This clonotype was detected a few times. The chain links TRBV11-2 to TRBJ1-1; no reliable D call. From germline, CDR1 is SGHAT and CDR2 FQNNGV. V lost 5 bases, J lost 5 bases, and 18 bases lay in between. The CDR3 contains 15 residues. The CDR3 region is CASSVSPRGRTEAFF. The CDR3 nucleotides are TGTGCCAGCAGCGTCTCTCCACGGGGTCGGACTGAAGCTTTCTTT.

This clonotype was detected many times. The J gene is TRBJ2-1, the V gene TRBV12-3 or TRBV12-4; tentatively, D is TRBD1 (5 bases). The ends were cut back, 5 bases at V and 9 bases at J, with 11 bases in the middle. CDR3 length: 12 amino acids. The CDR3 region is CASSLDSIEQFF. The DNA for the CDR3 is TGTGCCAGCAGTCTTGACAGCATTGAGCAGTTCTTC.

This clonotype was seen at least ten times. V gene TRBV30 combines with J gene TRBJ1-1; D is unresolved. Germline values: CDR1 GTSNPN, CDR2 SVGIG (reference sequence). The CDR3 spans 13 residues. V dropped 4 bases and J dropped 2 bases, with 11 bases sitting between them. The CDR3 DNA is TGTGCCTGGATCATCCAGACAAACACTGAAGCTTTCTTT. Translating it yields CAWIIQTNTEAFF.

This clonotype appeared many times. The CDR3 reads CASSLTDNTEAFF. The CDR3 DNA is TGTGCCAGCAGCTTAACGGATAACACTGAAGCTTTCTTT. The rearrangement uses TRBV7-2 and TRBJ1-1; D not resolved. Per germline, CDR1 SGHTA and CDR2 FQGNSA. Trimming stripped 2 bases from V and 2 bases from J, with 6 bases between. The CDR3 runs to 13 residues.

This clonotype has at least ten counts. The chain combines TRBV15 with TRBJ2-2, with a tentative D call TRBD2 (6 bases). Trimming took 6 bases from V and 2 from J, leaving 16 bases between them. The CDR3 runs 16 residues. The germline V gene encodes CDR1 LNHNV and CDR2 YYDKDF (reference sequence). CDR3 protein: CATRGSLGGNTGELFF. Written as DNA, the CDR3 is TGTGCCACCAGGGGCTCGCTGGGGGGAAACACCGGGGAGCTGTTTTTT.

V is TRBV20-1 and J is TRBJ2-6, with D tentatively TRBD1 (6 bases). From germline, CDR1 is DFQATT and CDR2 SNEGSKA (reference sequence). CDR3 length: 16 residues. Trimming shortened V by 6 bases and J by 0 bases, and 15 bases separated the two germline ends. DNA of the CDR3: TGCAGTGCCCCGACAGGTCCGGACTCTGGGGCCAACGTCCTGACTTTC. This gives the protein CSAPTGPDSGANVLTF.

This clonotype was found a few times. J is TRBJ2-5 and V is TRBV13, with TRBD1 matching over 8 bases. The V gene end was trimmed by 5 bases and the J gene end by 4 bases; junction bases not matched to a gene: 3. The V gene's germline CDR1 is PRHDT and CDR2 FYEKMQ (reference sequence). The CDR3 consists of 13 residues. DNA of the CDR3: TGTGCCAGCAGCAAAGGGACAGGAGAGACCCAGTACTTC. It is translated as CASSKGTGETQYF. Full variable domain (rest looked up from reference TRBV13 and TRBJ2-5): AAGVIQSPRHLIKEKRETATLKCYPIPRHDTVYWYQQGPGQDPQFLISFYEKMQSDKGSIPDRFSAQQFSDYHSELNMSSLELGDSALYFCASSKGTGETQYFGPGTRLLVL.

The V and J genes are TRBV4-3 and TRBJ2-3; possible D gene TRBD2, 5 bases. The CDR3 has 16 amino acids. V was trimmed by 1 base and J by 5 bases, leaving 16 bases between them. Looked up from germline, CDR1 is LGHNA and CDR2 is YSLEER. The CDR3 sequence is CASSQAGGGVGDTQYF. DNA for the CDR3: TGCGCCAGCAGCCAAGCTGGTGGAGGCGTGGGAGATACGCAGTATTTT.

This clonotype was observed at least ten times. The V gene is TRBV12-3 or TRBV12-4, the J gene TRBJ2-7; 8 bases align to TRBD1. J gave up 2 bases and V 5 bases, and 8 bases lay outside the gene matches. The length of the CDR3 is 15 residues. Here the CDR3 reads CASSLWTGRPYEQYF. The CDR3 region has the DNA TGTGCCAGCAGTCTGTGGACAGGGCGACCCTACGAGCAGTACTTC.

A few counts support this clonotype. The rearrangement links TRBV7-2 to TRBJ1-5; D gene unclear. This CDR3 is 15 amino acids long. Germline values: CDR1 SGHTA, CDR2 FQGNSA. Trimming stripped 1 base from V and 4 bases from J, with 11 bases between. The CDR3 sequence is CASSLEGRANQPQHF. CDR3 in DNA: TGTGCCAGCAGCTTAGAGGGTCGGGCAAATCAGCCCCAGCATTTT.

This clonotype has more than one count but fewer than ten. The chain links TRBV9 to TRBJ2-1, with 7 bases identical to TRBD2. Germline lookup yields CDR1 SGDLS and CDR2 YYNGEE. This CDR3 region has 15 residues. Losses at the gene ends were 3 bases for V and 4 bases for J; bases not matched to a gene: 7. CDR3: CASSGLAGLYNEQFF. CDR3 DNA: TGTGCCAGCAGCGGGTTAGCGGGCCTTTACAATGAGCAGTTCTTC.

This clonotype has at least ten counts. The V gene is TRBV29-1, the J gene TRBJ2-1; 8 nucleotides align to TRBD2. Germline V gene lookup returns CDR1 SQVTM and CDR2 ANQGSEA. V lost 6 bases and J lost 10; bases outside the gene matches: 11. The CDR3 consists of 13 residues. CDR3 in amino acids: CSVTWGLGYEQFF. The DNA for the CDR3 is TGCAGCGTGACTTGGGGACTAGGATACGAGCAGTTCTTC.